This T cell receptor beta chain was profiled in a study of T-cell memory formation after mild COVID-19. In the study overall: TCR clusters largely stayed donor specific.

This clonotype has at least ten counts. As yet, its antigen is unknown. Germline V gene data show CDR1 as DFQATT and CDR2 as SNEGSKA (reference sequence). V was shortened by 6 bases and J by 0 bases, with 14 bases between the two germline ends. The CDR3 is 14 residues long. Study results and limitations: Clones contracting over day 15 to 85 were CD4/CD8 balanced, with later expanders leaning CD4+. Researchers report contracting CD4+ clones mostly in CM and EM, with CD8+ clones in EMRA.

UMIs and sample barcodes were carried by the TCR alpha and TCR beta cDNA libraries that 5'RACE produced using constant-segment primers. TCRdb called the 5' RACE reads again in MiXCR, with one record for every CDR3 protein. This sample has over 150,000 distinct CDR3 sequences; roughly 20% occur once, and the top ten carry about 4%. The sequencing sample was made of PBMCs or a T cell subset sorted from them (not recorded which). This sequence joins TRBV20-1 and TRBJ1-1; tentatively, D is TRBD1 (6 bases). This clonotype originated in a man between 18 and 29 years old who had mild COVID-19 (a few samples of this study predate the infection). Cell type and time point are not known. The CDR3 loop reads CSARTVTMNTEAFF. In DNA form, the CDR3 reads TGCAGTGCAAGGACAGTCACTATGAACACTGAAGCTTTCTTT.